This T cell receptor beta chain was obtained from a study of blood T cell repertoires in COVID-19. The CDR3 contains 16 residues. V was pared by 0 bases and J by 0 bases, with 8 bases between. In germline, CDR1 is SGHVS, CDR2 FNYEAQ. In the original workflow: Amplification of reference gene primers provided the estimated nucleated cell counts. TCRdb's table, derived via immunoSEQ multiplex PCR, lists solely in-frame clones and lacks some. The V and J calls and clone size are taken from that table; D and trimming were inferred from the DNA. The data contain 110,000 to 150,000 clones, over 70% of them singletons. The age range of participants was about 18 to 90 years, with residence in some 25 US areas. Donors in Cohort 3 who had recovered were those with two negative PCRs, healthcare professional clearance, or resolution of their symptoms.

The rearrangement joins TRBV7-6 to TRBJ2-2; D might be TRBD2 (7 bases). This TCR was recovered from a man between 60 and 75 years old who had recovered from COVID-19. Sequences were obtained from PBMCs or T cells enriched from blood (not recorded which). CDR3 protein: CASSLAGGPNTGELFF. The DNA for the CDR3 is TGTGCCAGCAGCTTAGCGGGGGGGCCGAACACCGGGGAGCTGTTTTTT.